A single sample is the source of the 10 T cell receptor beta chains below, sequenced in a study of OX40 agonist ivuxolimab in advanced cancers. The table came from immunoSEQ multiplex PCR; TCRdb's copy has only in-frame clones and leaves some out. The sample holds tens of thousands of clones, 65% to 90% seen once. Sequencing used CD4+ or CD8+ T cells sorted from blood, obtained in a trial of the OX40 agonist ivuxolimab. Receptor source: an adult with an advanced solid tumor such as melanoma, head and neck, liver or kidney cancer.

This chain joins TRBV11-2 and TRBJ1-5, with TRBD1 as a possible D gene (5 bases). V gave up 3 bases and J gave up 6 bases, with 9 bases separating them. The CDR3 consists of 13 residues. Per germline, CDR1 SGHAT and CDR2 FQNNGV. The DNA for the CDR3 is TGTGCCAGCAGCTTGGGGGGAGGTCAGCCCCAGCATTTT. Translation gives CASSLGGGQPQHF.

The rearrangement uses TRBV11-2 and TRBJ1-3; maybe TRBD1 (5 bases). The germline CDR1 and CDR2 sequences are SGHAT and FQNNGV. V was pared by 5 bases and J by 0 bases, with 17 bases between. This CDR3 has 17 amino acids. CDR3 protein: CASSPEARQSSGNTIYF. The CDR3 bases are TGTGCCAGCAGCCCTGAGGCGAGACAGTCCTCTGGAAACACCATATATTTT.

This sequence joins TRBV6-5 and TRBJ2-1; TRBD1 aligns across 7 bases. The CDR3 is made up of 15 amino acids. Losses at the gene ends were 5 bases for V and 1 base for J; bases not matched to a gene: 5. Germline V gene lookup returns CDR1 MNHEY and CDR2 SVGAGI. The CDR3 spells CASSIPRGSYNEQFF. Here the CDR3 DNA reads TGTGCCAGCAGTATCCCCAGGGGGTCCTACAATGAGCAGTTCTTC.

The J gene is TRBJ1-5, the V gene TRBV27, with a possible D match to TRBD1 (5 bases). The germline V and J ends were trimmed by 5 bases and 2 bases, with 22 bases remaining between them. Germline values: CDR1 MNHEY, CDR2 SMNVEV (reference sequence). The CDR3 is 18 amino acids. CDR3 nucleotides: TGTGCCAGCAGTCACACCGGCCCTGAAGGGGCAGGCAATCAGCCCCAGCATTTT. This translates into CASSHTGPEGAGNQPQHF.

The chain recombines TRBV7-3 with TRBJ2-3; D not resolved. The ends were cut back, 4 bases at V and 0 bases at J, with 11 bases in the middle. This CDR3 comprises 15 residues. Germline V gives CDR1 SGHTA, CDR2 FQGTGA. The CDR3 region is CASSSLVSSTDTQYF. DNA of the CDR3: TGTGCCAGCAGCTCCCTGGTCTCTAGCACAGATACGCAGTATTTT.

V gene TRBV6-1 combines with J gene TRBJ2-7, with no clear D. Germline V lookup: CDR1 MNHNS, CDR2 SASEGT. The V end was cut by 1 base, the J end by 2 bases, with 6 bases between. This CDR3 is built from 13 residues. The CDR3 here is CASSEGWTYEQYF. In DNA, the CDR3 is TGTGCCAGCAGTGAAGGATGGACCTACGAGCAGTACTTC.

The chain joins TRBV7-9 to TRBJ2-1, with 7 bases identical to TRBD1. CDR3 size: 16 residues. Germline V gene data show CDR1 as SEHNR and CDR2 as FQNEAQ (reference sequence). The ends lost 3 bases at V and 2 bases at J; junction bases unmatched: 7. The CDR3 DNA reads TGTGCCAGCAGCTTTCCACGACAGGGACCCTACAATGAGCAGTTCTTC. Its translation: CASSFPRQGPYNEQFF.

The gene calls are TRBV28 and TRBJ2-5; TRBD2 aligns across 10 bases. The ends lost 2 bases at V and 2 bases at J; junction bases unmatched: 5. The V gene's germline CDR1 is MDHEN and CDR2 SYDVKM. The CDR3 is 16 residues long. CDR3 coding DNA: TGTGCCAGCAGTTTAGAGGTAGCGGGGGGTCAAGAGACCCAGTACTTC. It is translated as CASSLEVAGGQETQYF. The full variable domain, its missing parts supplied by reference TRBV28 and TRBJ2-5, is DVKVTQSSRYLVKRTGEKVFLECVQDMDHENMFWYRQDPGLGLRLIYFSYDVKMKEKGDIPEGYSVSREKKERFSLILESASTNQTSMYLCASSLEVAGGQETQYFGPGTRLLVL.

This rearrangement joins TRBV7-9 to TRBJ2-2; 12 bases fit TRBD2. This CDR3 has 19 amino acids. CDR1 and CDR2 from the germline V gene are SEHNR and FQNEAQ (reference sequence). J lost 2 bases, V lost 5 bases, and 12 bases had no gene match. This CDR3 is CASSETRLAGDLNTGELFF. The CDR3, as DNA: TGTGCCAGCAGCGAAACCCGACTAGCGGGGGACCTAAACACCGGGGAGCTGTTTTTT.

CDR3 loop: CASRTTGLELFF. The CDR3 coding sequence is TGTGCCAGCAGAACCACAGGGCTAGAACTGTTTTTT. The V gene is TRBV6-5, the J gene TRBJ1-4; possible D gene TRBD1, 6 bases. The CDR3 spans 12 residues. Deletions cut 6 bases from V and 12 bases from J, with 14 bases between. CDR1 MNHEY and CDR2 SVGAGI come from the germline V gene.